This T cell receptor (beta chain) is from a study of shared clonotypes between healthy human individuals. Across the whole study: Every donor yielded three CD4 naive, three CD4 memory, two CD8 naive and one CD8 memory plate.

Study-level results: Some naive CD4 clonotypes, roughly 4.8%, turned up in common across a few donors. Despite large depth, rarefaction showed incomplete sorted-subset sequencing.

Germline V CDR1 and CDR2: SQVTM, ANQGSEA. The CDR3 sequence is 12 residues long. V dropped 6 bases and J dropped 5 bases, with 10 bases sitting between them. As concerns this clone: Antigen specificity is unknown. Other DNA sequences within the sample encode an identical CDR3.

Each donor was a Caucasian adult residing in Nashville, Tennessee. Libraries were prepared by immunoSEQ multiplex PCR; TCRdb keeps only in-frame clonotypes and omits some of them. This sample has millions of clones, with approximately 93% found just once. This receptor was identified in a man younger than 30 in good health. Some clones in this sample may be carry-over from other donors' samples. The material sequenced was naive CD4+ T cells from PBMCs. As to subset: CD45RA+ positively selected. V and J are TRBV29-1 and TRBJ1-4, with a tentative D call TRBD1 (5 bases). This CDR3 reads CSVGGLNEKLFF. The CDR3 nucleotides read TGCAGCGTGGGGGGATTAAATGAAAAACTGTTTTTT. Supplemented by reference TRBV29-1 and TRBJ1-4, the full variable domain reads SAVISQKPSRDICQRGTSLTIQCQVDSQVTMMFWYRQQPGQSLTLIATANQGSEATYESGFVIDKFPISRPNLTFSTLTVSNMSPEDSSIYLCSVGGLNEKLFFGSGTQLSVL.